The clone carrying this T cell receptor beta chain was recorded once. Its antigen remains unidentified. This sample stems from a study of molecular identifiers for immune sequencing clone quantification. Trimming took 2 bases from V and 2 from J, leaving 13 bases between them. The CDR3 sequence is 15 residues long. Germline-derived CDR1 and CDR2 are SGHAT and FQNNGV. Using a CD8+CD4-CCR7+CD45RA+ phenotype, naive CD8 T cells were sorted. It was with previously described methods and listed TCR primers that bulk TCR libraries were made. TCRdb re-derived calls from the PCR reads in MiXCR, one entry per CDR3 protein. Here the sample spans tens of thousands of distinct CDR3 sequences, 15% to 20% being singletons. General observations from the study: Clones of above 20 RNA copies carried over 99% of effector molecules; in naive cells they carried under 1%.

The chain links TRBV11-2 to TRBJ2-7; D gene uncertain. The specimen was naive CD8+ T cells from blood, with Jurkat cell RNA spiked in. The sample's subset: FACS-sorted CD8+CD4-CCR7+CD45RA+ naive T cells. This sequence originates from a human donor in good health. Some libraries in this study had Jurkat cell RNA spiked in. CDR3: CASSLFSDPAYEQYF. The CDR3 DNA reads as TGTGCCAGCAGCTTATTCTCGGACCCTGCCTACGAGCAGTACTTC. The variable domain in full, completed from reference TRBV11-2 and TRBJ2-7, reads EAGVAQSPRYKIIEKRQSVAFWCNPISGHATLYWYQQILGQGPKLLIQFQNNGVVDDSQLPKDRFSAERLKGVDSTLKIQPAKLEDSAVYLCASSLFSDPAYEQYFGPGTRLTVT.